This entry lists 9 T cell receptor beta chains sequenced from one sample in a study of vaccination effects on CD4 cells after COVID-19. Before sequencing, viral peptide pools were used by the ViraFEST assay to expand antigen-specific CD4+ T cells. The authors isolated CD4+ T cells after around 9 days of culture. Prior SARS-CoV-2 infection was absent in the vaccine recipients, as shown by negative nucleocapsid antibodies. The method was immunoSEQ multiplex PCR; TCRdb's version includes in-frame clones alone and lacks a portion of them. The sample lists 70,000 or so clones; about 79% were seen once. No antigen has been assigned to these receptors. This specimen was CD4+ T cells from PBMCs cultured with SARS-CoV-2 spike peptides, taken before COVID-19 vaccination. The source of these receptors is a human donor who received a COVID-19 vaccine.

The chain is built from TRBV12-3 or TRBV12-4 and TRBJ2-1; no clear D gene. The V end was cut by 2 bases, the J end by 5 bases, with 7 bases between. This CDR3 has 13 residues. The CDR3 DNA follows: TGTGCCAGCAGTTTAACGGCAGACAATGAGCAGTTCTTC. Residues: CASSLTADNEQFF.

The chain carries TRBV5-8 and TRBJ2-3, with no clear D. The V gene's germline CDR1 is SGHTS and CDR2 YDEGEE. This CDR3 has 16 amino acids. The V and J ends lost 7 bases and 3 bases respectively, with 21 bases between them. This chain's CDR3 is CASPGRVGYSTDTQYF. The CDR3 bases are TGTGCCAGCCCAGGCCGGGTAGGGTATTCGACAGATACGCAGTATTTT. Based on the CDR3 plus reference TRBV5-8 and TRBJ2-3, the full variable domain is EAGVTQSPTHLIKTRGQQATLRCSPISGHTSVYWYQQALGLGLQFLLWYDEGEERNRGNFPPRFSGRQFPNYSSELNVNALELEDSALYLCASPGRVGYSTDTQYFGPGTRLTVL.

This chain connects TRBV9 to TRBJ2-3; TRBD1 matches at 7 bases. Germline V gives CDR1 SGDLS, CDR2 YYNGEE. CDR3 size: 16 residues. Germline trimming cut 0 bases from V and 4 bases from J; bases unmatched to any gene: 8. CDR3 amino acids: CASSVVGGQVPDTQYF. Written as DNA, the CDR3 is TGTGCCAGCAGCGTAGTAGGGGGCCAAGTCCCAGATACGCAGTATTTT. Complete variable domain (other parts from reference TRBV9 and TRBJ2-3): DSGVTQTPKHLITATGQRVTLRCSPRSGDLSVYWYQQSLDQGLQFLIQYYNGEERAKGNILERFSAQQFPDLHSELNLSSLELGDSALYFCASSVVGGQVPDTQYFGPGTRLTVL.

The chain joins TRBV6-5 to TRBJ2-3, with a possible D match to TRBD1 (6 bases). The V end was cut by 2 bases, the J end by 3 bases, with 12 bases between. Germline V gene lookup returns CDR1 MNHEY and CDR2 SVGAGI. The CDR3 is made up of 15 amino acids. The CDR3 protein is CASSYPGQRTDTQYF. The CDR3 DNA is TGTGCCAGCAGTTACCCCGGACAGAGGACAGATACGCAGTATTTT.

This chain joins TRBV20-1 and TRBJ2-3, with D possibly being TRBD1 or TRBD2 (5 bases each). The CDR3 is 14 amino acids. Germline loops: CDR1 DFQATT, CDR2 SNEGSKA (reference sequence). The ends were cut back, 3 bases at V and 3 bases at J, with 13 bases in the middle. In DNA, the CDR3 is TGCAGTGCTAGTTCCGGGGCGGTTACAGATACGCAGTATTTT. Encoded protein: CSASSGAVTDTQYF.

The chain links TRBV6-1 to TRBJ2-3; no clear D gene. Per germline, CDR1 MNHNS and CDR2 SASEGT. The CDR3 is 13 amino acids. Between the trimmed V and J ends, which lost 2 bases and 6 bases, there was a span of 9 bases. CDR3 residues: CASSERSGDTQYF. CDR3 sequence (DNA): TGTGCCAGCAGTGAACGCTCTGGGGATACGCAGTATTTT.

The gene calls are TRBV5-1 and TRBJ2-5; D might be TRBD1 or TRBD2, each matching 5 bases. Deletions cut 0 bases from V and 5 bases from J, with 14 bases between. The CDR3 length is 15 residues. CDR1 SGHRS and CDR2 YFSETQ come from the germline V gene. The CDR3 nucleotides read TGCGCCAGCAGCTTGGCCGGGACCCGGGCTGAGACCCAGTACTTC. As protein: CASSLAGTRAETQYF.

The rearrangement links TRBV12-1 to TRBJ2-7. TRBV12-1 is a recognized pseudogene. This CDR3 is built from 15 residues. The CDR3 here is CASSSPAGTAREQYV. The CDR3 DNA is TGTGCCAGCAGCTCCCCAGCGGGGACAGCTAGGGAGCAGTACGTC.

V and J are TRBV30 and TRBJ2-1; 14 nucleotides line up with TRBD2. Germline V CDR1 and CDR2: GTSNPN, SVGIG (reference sequence). The J segment lost 4 bases and the V segment lost 5 bases, leaving 13 bases of the junction unmatched. The CDR3 consists of 18 residues. The DNA for the CDR3 is TGTGCCTGGGCTAGACTAGCGGGGGGGTCGGTCCCTTACAATGAGCAGTTCTTC. It translates to CAWARLAGGSVPYNEQFF.